This section outlines one T cell receptor (beta chain) sequence together with its context. The data belong to a study of control samples from healthy donors and cancer patients. Only in-frame clones appear in the TCRdb table, and some are missing; sequencing was by immunoSEQ multiplex PCR. The sample lists 150,000 to 200,000 clones, about 93% occurring once. Sequencing was performed on blood. The TCR sequence derives from a woman aged 60 to 75 in good health.

The CDR3 sequence: CSAGQWGETQYF. CDR3 bases: TGCAGCGCGGGGCAGTGGGGAGAGACCCAGTACTTC. V and J are TRBV29-1 and TRBJ2-5; D tentatively fits TRBD1 or TRBD2 (5 bases each). With 7 bases removed from V and 4 bases from J, the gap between germline ends came to 13 bases. The CDR3 spans 12 residues. The germline gives CDR1 SQVTM, CDR2 ANQGSEA.